The following is a T cell receptor beta chain sequence with its context. Its antigen remains unknown. Per-sample PBMC isolation yielded at least 6 million cells. The data were obtained in a study of blood T cells in healthy people across ages. Study-wide results and limits: Older age went with lower TCR beta diversity per million T cells, in a roughly linear way. What prevented conclusive comparison of naive and antigen-experienced cells was that PBMCs were unsorted.

The use of a sample-barcoded 5' primer and a J-beta primer mix characterized a second PCR of about 7 to 12 cycles. CDR3-containing paired-end reads numbering at least 2.5 million came from each sample. Via MiXCR, TCRdb re-called the 5' RACE reads, giving one row per CDR3 protein. The sample yields 650,000 or so distinct CDR3 sequences, 40% to 65% seen once. This CDR3 comprises 12 residues. Germline-derived CDR1 and CDR2 are GTSNPN and SVGIG (reference sequence). Trimming stripped 1 base from V and 9 bases from J, with 11 bases between. Material: blood. V usage is TRBV30 and J usage is TRBJ2-3, with D maybe TRBD1 (5 bases). This receptor was obtained from a woman at least 80 years old in good health. This CDR3 reads CAWSATGVTQYF. The DNA for the CDR3 is TGTGCCTGGAGTGCTACAGGAGTCACGCAGTATTTT.